This is a list of T cell receptor beta chains from one sample in a study of T cell responses to AZD1222 COVID-19 vaccine. Libraries were prepared by immunoSEQ multiplex PCR; TCRdb keeps only in-frame clonotypes and omits some of them. Recorded for this sample: 150,000 or so clones. Sequenced: peripheral blood. These receptors all come from an adult in good health. Both conserved end residues are part of each CDR3. A D gene is named only where the DNA matches it firmly.

>TRBV18|.|TRBJ2-1
TGTGCCAGCTGGGGGGAGCGCTCCAATGAGCAGTTCTTC
CASWGERSNEQFF
>TRBV24-1|.|TRBJ1-2
TGTGCCACCAGTGGAGGCAGCAACTATGGCTACACCTTC
CATSGGSNYGYTF
>TRBV12-3/TRBV12-4|.|TRBJ1-2
TGTGCCAGCAGTTTAGCGTTCGGCCTTTTTACCTTC
CASSLAFGLFTF
>TRBV7-3|.|TRBJ1-3
TGTGCCAGCAGCTTAGCAGGGGCTGACACCATATATTTT
CASSLAGADTIYF
>TRBV19|TRBD1|TRBJ2-1
TGTGCCAGTAGTTCCCGCACTGCGGACAGGGTTGTCTACAATGAGCAGTTCTTC
CASSSRTADRVVYNEQFF
>TRBV25-1|TRBD1|TRBJ1-5
TGTGCCACCACTAGGGGGACAGGGTGCAATCAGCCCCAGCATTTT
CATTRGTGCNQPQHF
>TRBV27|TRBD1|TRBJ1-1
TGTGCCAGCGGACGACTTGGACAGGTTGAAGCTTTCTTT
CASGRLGQVEAFF
>TRBV4-1|.|TRBJ1-3
TGCGCCAGCAGCCCCCCTGGGGGGGCCGTCGACACCATATATTTT
CASSPPGGAVDTIYF
>TRBV24-1|TRBD1|TRBJ1-2
TGTGCCACCAGTGACCACCCTCGGACAGGGTACTATGGCTACACCTTC
CATSDHPRTGYYGYTF
>TRBV6-1|TRBD2|TRBJ2-3
TGTGCCAGCAGTGATGAGCGGGGGGGCGCAGATACGCAGTATTTT
CASSDERGGADTQYF
>TRBV5-1|.|TRBJ1-1
TGCGCCAGCAGCTTGCCAATCGGGACGGCGAACACTGAAGCTTTCTTT
CASSLPIGTANTEAFF
>TRBV29-1|.|TRBJ1-1
TGCAGCGTAGTAGGGTTGGTCTCAACGAGGGCTTTCTTT
CSVVGLVSTRAFF
>TRBV27|TRBD2|TRBJ2-3
TGTGCCAGCAGTTTATTAGCGGGGGGCCGCACAGATACGCAGTATTTT
CASSLLAGGRTDTQYF
>TRBV27|TRBD1|TRBJ1-5
TGTGCCAGCAGTTTGCACAGGGGGGGTCAGCCCCAGCATTTT
CASSLHRGGQPQHF
>TRBV9|.|TRBJ2-5
TGTGCCAGCAGCGAGGGGGGGAGACAAGAGACCCAGTACTTC
CASSEGGRQETQYF
>TRBV20-1|.|TRBJ1-1
TGCAGTGCTAACCGGGGCGAAGCTTTCTTT
CSANRGEAFF
>TRBV29-1|.|TRBJ1-2
TGCACCGCACAGCAACTCTATGGCTACACCTTC
CTAQQLYGYTF
>TRBV21-1|.|TRBJ1-6
TGTGCCAGCAGCAAAACCCGGGGGGCGCGCAATTCACCCCTCCACTTT
CASSKTRGARNSPLHF
>TRBV5-1|.|TRBJ2-5
TGCGCCAGCAGCGATCGCCAGGAGACCCAGTACTTC
CASSDRQETQYF
>TRBV27|.|TRBJ1-4
TGTGCCAGCAGTTACTCCGGGACAAGTGGTGAAAAACTGTTTTTT
CASSYSGTSGEKLFF
>TRBV7-9|.|TRBJ1-6
TGTGCCAGCAGCCCAACCTACGTTCGGGACGAAGTTTCACCCCTCCACTTT
CASSPTYVRDEVSPLHF
>TRBV9|.|TRBJ1-4
TGTGCCAGCAGCCCCCACAGAGGCGTGGGTGAAAAACTGTTTTTT
CASSPHRGVGEKLFF
>TRBV28|.|TRBJ1-4
TGTGCCAGCAGTCGGTACCCCGGTGAAAAACTGTTTTTT
CASSRYPGEKLFF
>TRBV9|TRBD2|TRBJ2-3
TGTGCCAGCAGCGTAGAAGCGGGGGGTTTTCGTAGCACAGATACGCAGTATTTT
CASSVEAGGFRSTDTQYF
>TRBV4-2|TRBD1|TRBJ1-2
TGTGCCAGCAGCCAAGCCCCGACAGGGAAGACGGGCTACACCTTC
CASSQAPTGKTGYTF
>TRBV12-5|TRBD1|TRBJ2-5
TGTGCTAGTGGACAGGGGGCAATAGAGACCCAGTACTTC
CASGQGAIETQYF
>TRBV5-6|.|TRBJ2-7
TGTGCCAGCAGCTTCCAGACAGCTACCTACGAGCAGTACTTC
CASSFQTATYEQYF
>TRBV5-4|TRBD2|TRBJ2-7
TGTGCCAGCAGCCGCGGACTAGCGGGGACATCCTACGAGCAGTACTTC
CASSRGLAGTSYEQYF
>TRBV7-9|.|TRBJ2-1
TGTGCCAGCAGCTTAGCGTGGGGGGTTTCCTACAATGAGCAGTTCTTC
CASSLAWGVSYNEQFF
>TRBV2|.|TRBJ2-5
TGTGCCAGCAGGACAGATTTAGGAGAGACCCAGTACTTC
CASRTDLGETQYF
>TRBV6-2/TRBV6-3|.|TRBJ1-4
TGTGCCAGCAGTTATGGAGTCGGAAATGAAAAACTGTTTTTT
CASSYGVGNEKLFF
>TRBV27|.|TRBJ1-4
TGTGCCAGCAGTTTATCTCCAGGGGCTAGTAATGAAAAACTGTTTTTT
CASSLSPGASNEKLFF
>TRBV27|.|TRBJ2-7
TGTGCCAGCAGAAATAACTATTACGAGCAGTACTTC
CASRNNYYEQYF
>TRBV19|TRBD2|TRBJ2-5
TGTGCCAGTAGAAGGGACTATAAAGACCAAGAGACCCAGTACTTC
CASRRDYKDQETQYF
>TRBV5-1|.|TRBJ2-3
TGCGCCAGGCCCCCCATTGATACGCAGTATTTT
CARPPIDTQYF
>TRBV5-6|TRBD1|TRBJ2-1
TGTGCCAGCAGCCCAGGACAGGCCTACAATGAGCAGTTCTTC
CASSPGQAYNEQFF